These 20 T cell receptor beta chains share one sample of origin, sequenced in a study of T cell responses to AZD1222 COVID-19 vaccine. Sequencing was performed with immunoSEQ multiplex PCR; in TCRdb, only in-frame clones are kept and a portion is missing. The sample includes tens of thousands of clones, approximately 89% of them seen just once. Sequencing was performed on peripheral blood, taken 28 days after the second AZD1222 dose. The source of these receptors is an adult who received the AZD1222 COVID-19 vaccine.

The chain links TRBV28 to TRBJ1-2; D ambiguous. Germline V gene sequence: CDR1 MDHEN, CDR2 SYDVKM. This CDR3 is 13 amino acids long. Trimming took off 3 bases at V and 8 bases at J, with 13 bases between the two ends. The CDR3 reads CASSLRHSGGYTF. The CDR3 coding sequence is TGTGCCAGCAGTTTGAGACATAGCGGGGGCTACACCTTC.

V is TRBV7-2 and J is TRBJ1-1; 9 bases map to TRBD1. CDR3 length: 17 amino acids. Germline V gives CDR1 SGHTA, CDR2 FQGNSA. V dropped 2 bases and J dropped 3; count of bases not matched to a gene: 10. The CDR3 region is CASSLLGQGGADTEAFF. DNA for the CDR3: TGTGCCAGCAGCTTATTGGGACAGGGTGGGGCGGACACTGAAGCTTTCTTT.

The CDR3 DNA sequence: TGTGCCAGCAGTTACTCGGGACTAGCGGGCTACGAGCAGTACTTC. It codes for CASSYSGLAGYEQYF. The rearrangement links TRBV6-2 or TRBV6-3 to TRBJ2-7, with 12 bases that match TRBD2. V shed 0 bases, J shed 3 bases, and the junction held 0 bases outside the gene matches. The CDR3 runs to 15 residues. In germline, CDR1 is MNHEY, CDR2 SVGEGT.

The CDR3 protein is CASSEAVGYTNEKLFF. CDR3 DNA sequence: TGTGCCAGCAGTGAAGCTGTGGGATACACTAATGAAAAACTGTTTTTT. The chain links TRBV6-1 to TRBJ1-4; no clear D. CDR1 and CDR2 from the germline V gene are MNHNS and SASEGT. The V end lost 0 bases, the J end lost 2 bases, and 10 bases lay between the germline ends. The CDR3 has 16 residues.

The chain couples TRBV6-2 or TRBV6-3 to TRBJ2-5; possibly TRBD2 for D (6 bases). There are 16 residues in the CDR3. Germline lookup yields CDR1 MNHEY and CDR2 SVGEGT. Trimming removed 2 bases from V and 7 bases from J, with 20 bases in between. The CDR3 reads CASSYPPTRGPGTQYF. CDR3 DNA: TGTGCCAGCAGTTACCCGCCGACTAGAGGACCCGGGACCCAGTACTTC.

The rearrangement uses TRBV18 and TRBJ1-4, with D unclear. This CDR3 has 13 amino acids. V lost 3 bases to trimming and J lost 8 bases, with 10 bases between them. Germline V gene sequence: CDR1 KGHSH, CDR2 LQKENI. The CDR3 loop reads CASSPLEGEKLFF. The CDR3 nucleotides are TGTGCCAGCTCACCCCTGGAAGGGGAAAAACTGTTTTTT.

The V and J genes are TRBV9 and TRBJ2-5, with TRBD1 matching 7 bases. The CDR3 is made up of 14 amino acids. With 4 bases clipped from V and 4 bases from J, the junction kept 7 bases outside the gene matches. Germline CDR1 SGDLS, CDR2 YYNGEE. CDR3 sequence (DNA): TGTGCCAGCAGCCCCTCCGACAGGGTAGAGACCCAGTACTTC. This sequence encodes CASSPSDRVETQYF.

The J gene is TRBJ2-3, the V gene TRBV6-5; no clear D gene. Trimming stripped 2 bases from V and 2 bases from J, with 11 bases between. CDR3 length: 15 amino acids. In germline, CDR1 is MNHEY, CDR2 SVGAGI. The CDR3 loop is CASSYQAATTDTQYF. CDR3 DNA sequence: TGTGCCAGCAGTTACCAGGCAGCGACCACAGATACGCAGTATTTT.

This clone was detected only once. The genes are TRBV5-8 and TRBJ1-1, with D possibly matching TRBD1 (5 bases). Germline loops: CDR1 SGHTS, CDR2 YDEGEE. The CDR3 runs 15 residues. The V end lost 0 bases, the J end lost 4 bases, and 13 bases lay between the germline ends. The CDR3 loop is CASSLAQGWGTEAFF. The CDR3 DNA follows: TGTGCCAGCAGCTTGGCTCAGGGTTGGGGCACTGAAGCTTTCTTT. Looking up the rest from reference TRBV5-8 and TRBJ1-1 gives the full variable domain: EAGVTQSPTHLIKTRGQQATLRCSPISGHTSVYWYQQALGLGLQFLLWYDEGEERNRGNFPPRFSGRQFPNYSSELNVNALELEDSALYLCASSLAQGWGTEAFFGQGTRLTVV.

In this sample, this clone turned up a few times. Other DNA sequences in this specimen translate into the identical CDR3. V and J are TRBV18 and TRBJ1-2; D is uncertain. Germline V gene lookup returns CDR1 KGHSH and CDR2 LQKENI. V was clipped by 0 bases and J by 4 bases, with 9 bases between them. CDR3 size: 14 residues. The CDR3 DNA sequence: TGTGCCAGCTCACCACCGACGGAATCCTATGGCTACACCTTC. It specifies CASSPPTESYGYTF.

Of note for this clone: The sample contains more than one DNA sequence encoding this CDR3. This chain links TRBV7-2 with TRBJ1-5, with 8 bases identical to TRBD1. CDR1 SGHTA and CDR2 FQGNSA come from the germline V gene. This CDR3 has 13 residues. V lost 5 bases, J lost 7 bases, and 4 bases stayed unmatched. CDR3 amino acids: CASSPDRGQPQHF. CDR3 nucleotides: TGTGCCAGCAGCCCCGACAGGGGCCAGCCCCAGCATTTT.

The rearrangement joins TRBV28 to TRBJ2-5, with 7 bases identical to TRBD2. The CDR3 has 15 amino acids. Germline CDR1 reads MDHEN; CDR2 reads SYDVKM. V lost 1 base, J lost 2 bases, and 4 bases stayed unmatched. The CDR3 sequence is CASSLYAGGQETQYF. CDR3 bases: TGTGCCAGCAGTTTATACGCCGGGGGGCAAGAGACCCAGTACTTC.

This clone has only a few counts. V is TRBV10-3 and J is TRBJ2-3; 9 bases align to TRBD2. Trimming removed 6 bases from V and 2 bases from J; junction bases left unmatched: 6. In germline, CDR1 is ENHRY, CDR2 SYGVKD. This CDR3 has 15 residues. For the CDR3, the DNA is TGTGCCATCAGCTCTAGCGGGACTTTCACAGATACGCAGTATTTT. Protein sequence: CAISSSGTFTDTQYF.

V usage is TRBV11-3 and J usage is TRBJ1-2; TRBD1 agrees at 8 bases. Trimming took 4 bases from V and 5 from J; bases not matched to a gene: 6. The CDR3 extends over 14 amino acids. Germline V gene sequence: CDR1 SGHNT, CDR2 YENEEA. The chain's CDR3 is CASSCRTGWYGYTF. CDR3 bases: TGTGCCAGCAGCTGCCGGACAGGGTGGTATGGCTACACCTTC.

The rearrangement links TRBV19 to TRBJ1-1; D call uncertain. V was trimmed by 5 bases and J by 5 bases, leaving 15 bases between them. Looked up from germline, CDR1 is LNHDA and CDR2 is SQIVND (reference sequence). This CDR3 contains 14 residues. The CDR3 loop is CASSAEPTGTEAFF. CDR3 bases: TGTGCCAGTAGTGCAGAACCTACGGGGACTGAAGCTTTCTTT.

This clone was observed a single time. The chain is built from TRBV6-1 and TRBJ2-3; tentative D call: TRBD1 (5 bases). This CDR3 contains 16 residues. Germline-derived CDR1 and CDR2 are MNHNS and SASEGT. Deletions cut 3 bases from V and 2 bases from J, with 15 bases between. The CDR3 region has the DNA TGTGCCAGCAGTGACGTTGGGGCGTTAAACACAGATACGCAGTATTTT. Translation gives CASSDVGALNTDTQYF.

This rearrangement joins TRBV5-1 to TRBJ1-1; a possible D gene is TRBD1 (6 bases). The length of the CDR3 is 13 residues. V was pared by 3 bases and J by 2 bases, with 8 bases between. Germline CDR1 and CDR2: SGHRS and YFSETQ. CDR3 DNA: TGCGCCAGCAGCTGGGACACCAACACTGAAGCTTTCTTT. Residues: CASSWDTNTEAFF.

Here the CDR3 reads CASSPGSYGYTF. Here the CDR3 DNA reads TGTGCCAGCAGCCCCGGGTCCTATGGCTACACCTTC. The chain recombines TRBV5-4 with TRBJ1-2; unclear D gene. Trimming removed 4 bases from V and 4 bases from J, with 8 bases in between. The CDR3 has 12 amino acids. The germline V gene encodes CDR1 SGHNT and CDR2 YYREEE (reference sequence).

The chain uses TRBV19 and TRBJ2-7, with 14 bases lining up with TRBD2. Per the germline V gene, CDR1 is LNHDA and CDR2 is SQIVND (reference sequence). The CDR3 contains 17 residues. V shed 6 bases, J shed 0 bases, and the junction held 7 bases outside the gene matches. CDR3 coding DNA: TGTGCCAGTAGACAAGGGACTAGCGGGAGAACCTCCTACGAGCAGTACTTC. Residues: CASRQGTSGRTSYEQYF.

CDR3 loop: CATSSGSYEQYF. CDR3 DNA: TGTGCCACCAGCAGCGGGTCCTACGAGCAGTACTTC. V is TRBV15 and J is TRBJ2-7; the D is unclear. The CDR3 totals 12 residues. V dropped 3 bases and J dropped 1 base, with 4 bases sitting between them. Germline CDR1 is LNHNV and CDR2 is YYDKDF (reference sequence). The full variable domain, in which reference TRBV15 and TRBJ2-7 provide the parts outside the CDR3, is DAMVIQNPRYQVTQFGKPVTLSCSQTLNHNVMYWYQQKSSQAPKLLFHYYDKDFNNEADTPDNFQSRRPNTSFCFLDIRSPGLGDTAMYLCATSSGSYEQYFGPGTRLTVT.